Sequencing of this TCR beta chain was carried out in a study of cytomegalovirus exposure and HLA in healthy donors. Germline trimming cut 4 bases from V and 4 bases from J; bases unmatched to any gene: 7. The CDR3 sequence is 14 residues long. Germline V gene data show CDR1 as SNHLY and CDR2 as FYNNEI. In the PCR, 60 Vbeta and 13 Jbeta primers were used. Clones were read by immunoSEQ multiplex PCR, and TCRdb kept only the in-frame ones, dropping some. The sample records over 200,000 clones, more than 60% being singletons. Material: PBMCs. The TCR comes from an older woman in good health and CMV-seropositive. The V call is TRBV2, the J call TRBJ2-7, with 7 positions matching TRBD1. The CDR3 reads CASSGGTAPYEQYF. The CDR3 DNA is TGTGCCAGCAGTGGTGGGACAGCCCCTTACGAGCAGTACTTC.